These T cell receptor beta chains were read from a single sample in a study of cytomegalovirus exposure and HLA in healthy donors. The assay was immunoSEQ multiplex PCR, and TCRdb's table has in-frame clones only and misses some. The sample lists some 190,000 clones, around four fifths occurring once. The sample consisted of PBMCs. These receptor sequences come from a woman aged 25 to 39 in good health and CMV-seronegative. CDR3s include the opening cysteine and the closing phenylalanine or tryptophan. Each record gives: J gene, CDR3 length, clone size, V gene, CDR3 protein. Not all rows give a size; the values are once, few, many and, for expanded clones, a class.

>TRBJ1-2|15|NA|TRBV5-1
CASSPGTGVNYGYTF
>TRBJ1-4|14|NA|TRBV30
CALLLQGFYEKLFF
>TRBJ2-2|18|NA|TRBV5-1
CASSSGLAGGPTTGELFF
>TRBJ1-6|16|NA|TRBV6-5
CASSYKTGGANSPLHF
>TRBJ2-7|14|NA|TRBV4-1
CASSYPGQSYEQYF
>TRBJ2-7|23|NA|TRBV27
CASGPIRSYPLHQPGQGTYEQYF
>TRBJ1-2|10|NA|TRBV30
CAWNRDGYTF
>TRBJ2-7|14|NA|TRBV19
CASSPRTGGNEQYF
>TRBJ1-1|16|few|TRBV10-3
CAISGTGSNMNTEAFF
>TRBJ2-1|13|NA|TRBV6-5
CASSAPRGNEQFF
>TRBJ2-7|15|once|TRBV4-2
CASSQDPRGRYEQYF
>TRBJ1-5|15|NA|TRBV27
CASTLETGLHQPQHF
>TRBJ1-5|18|few|TRBV7-6
CASSPGQGGLYVNQPQHF
>TRBJ2-7|15|NA|TRBV6-5
CASSRTGESSYEQYF
>TRBJ1-2|14|NA|TRBV18
CASSPPSTEYGYTF
>TRBJ2-7|16|NA|TRBV6-1
CASSATSGGGNYEQYF
>TRBJ1-1|14|NA|TRBV5-1
CASSLAGMNTEAFF
>TRBJ1-4|17|NA|TRBV5-1
CASSLDRDRATNEKLFF
>TRBJ2-7|13|NA|TRBV7-2
CASSLARAYEQYF
>TRBJ1-4|14|few|TRBV14
CASSQGSGFETGSF
>TRBJ1-1|16|NA|TRBV5-6
CASSLGHPSWPDVAFF
>TRBJ2-5|14|NA|TRBV5-6
CASSLAGGEETQYF
>TRBJ1-1|15|NA|TRBV5-1
CASSRKDRANTEAFF
>TRBJ2-1|15|NA|TRBV2
CASSEGLATIDEQFF
>TRBJ2-1|15|NA|TRBV6-4
CASSDSKGGNDEQFF
>TRBJ1-2|12|NA|TRBV5-6
CASSARQGGYTF
>TRBJ2-7|15|NA|TRBV5-1
CASSLAGDLYYEQYF
>TRBJ1-1|15|NA|TRBV6-5
CASSSPPRKRNEAFF
>TRBJ2-6|16|few|TRBV10-3
CAISGDRVTGANVLTF
>TRBJ2-3|15|NA|TRBV7-3
CASSSQGGRTDTQYF
>TRBJ1-1|18|NA|TRBV9
CASSVGEGTGGMNTEAFF
>TRBJ1-2|13|NA|TRBV18
CASSPGRQGGYTF
>TRBJ1-2|16|NA|TRBV5-1
CASSFFSSQKSGGYTF
>TRBJ2-1|17|NA|TRBV7-8
CASSPRTSGSSYNEQFF
>TRBJ1-5|17|NA|TRBV7-9
CASSLSFGTGDFQPQHF
>TRBJ1-4|16|NA|TRBV4-1
CASSHPRTGTNEKLFF
>TRBJ1-2|16|NA|TRBV30
CAWSVQGSGGWSGYTF
>TRBJ1-2|15|NA|TRBV25-1
CASSERQVTNYGYTF
>TRBJ1-5|15|NA|TRBV7-9
CASSPTGSSNQPQHF
>TRBJ1-3|15|few|TRBV7-9
CASSQFGTGGNTIYF
>TRBJ1-2|15|NA|TRBV7-2
CASSLVWQGSDGYTF
>TRBJ1-2|13|NA|TRBV29-1
CSVEWGESYGYTF
>TRBJ2-7|14|few|TRBV23-1
CASSHPTGRYEQYF